This T cell receptor (beta chain) is from a study of T cell repertoires in cytomegalovirus infection. One entry per CDR3 protein, called by TCRdb with MiXCR from the reads. The sample lists 450,000 to 650,000 distinct CDR3 sequences, around 27% occurring once. This clonotype was observed many times. The sample comprised PBMCs. This TCR was recovered from a human donor in good health (CMV status not recorded). Some clones in this sample may be carry-over from other donors' samples.

The chain's CDR3 is CASSPGQRNSPLHF. DNA for the CDR3: TGCGCCAGCAGCCCAGGACAGAGGAATTCACCCCTCCACTTT. This chain joins TRBV4-1 and TRBJ1-6; perhaps TRBD1 as D (6 bases). The V end lost 4 bases, the J end lost 7 bases, and 11 bases lay between the germline ends. CDR1 is MGHRA, CDR2 YSYEKL, per germline. This CDR3 comprises 14 residues.